The 11 T cell receptor beta chains in this list originate from one sample, sequenced in a study of T cells after yellow fever vaccination (dated by TCRdb to about 2019). The library came from 5' RACE. Sequenced on an Illumina NovaSeq 6000. TCRdb handled the public reads itself, with Q25 trimming in fastp and clone calling in MiXCR, and kept productive beta chains. One record per CDR3 amino acid sequence lists the most common genes and DNA. In all, the sample holds about 350,000 distinct CDR3 sequences, and roughly 3.9% of those were seen once. The ten largest clones add up to around 24% of the sample. The treatment or condition label, as the study defines it: live attenuated yellow fever vaccine strain. The material was PBMCs, obtained 5 days after the yellow fever booster vaccination. The source is a man between 18 and 29 years old who received the YFV17D yellow fever vaccine.

This clonotype was recorded a few times. The gene calls are TRBV28 and TRBJ1-5; possible D gene TRBD1, 5 bases. The germline V gene has CDR1 MDHEN and CDR2 SYDVKM. CDR3 length: 14 residues. V was trimmed by 6 bases and J by 2 bases, leaving 11 bases between them. The CDR3 reads CASREGSGNQPQHF. CDR3 nucleotides: TGTGCCAGCAGGGAGGGGTCCGGCAATCAGCCCCAGCATTTT.

The chain uses TRBV6-5 and TRBJ1-2; TRBD1 matches at 8 bases. V was pared by 5 bases and J by 0 bases, with 11 bases of the junction left unmatched. This CDR3 is built from 17 residues. Germline V gene sequence: CDR1 MNHEY, CDR2 SVGAGI. The CDR3 coding sequence is TGTGCCAGCAGTCCCCGATTAGACAGGGGAGCTAACTATGGCTACACCTTC. Protein: CASSPRLDRGANYGYTF.

This clonotype was seen at least ten times. The chain joins TRBV7-2 to TRBJ1-2; D remains ambiguous. The CDR3 length is 13 residues. CDR1 and CDR2 (germline): SGHTA, FQGNSA. The V end was cut by 1 base, the J end by 3 bases, with 6 bases between. The CDR3 protein is CASSLGRDYGYTF. CDR3 DNA sequence: TGTGCCAGCAGCTTAGGTCGAGACTATGGCTACACCTTC.

This clonotype showed up many times. The V gene is TRBV7-9, the J gene TRBJ2-3; D gene uncertain. V was pared by 2 bases and J by 6 bases, with 6 bases between. The CDR3 is made up of 12 amino acids. CDR1 and CDR2 (germline): SEHNR, FQNEAQ (reference sequence). The CDR3 coding sequence is TGTGCCAGCAGCTTAAAAGGGGATACGCAGTATTTT. This translates into CASSLKGDTQYF.

This clonotype was detected ten times or more. The chain couples TRBV10-3 to TRBJ2-2; 7 bases agree with TRBD1. Per germline, CDR1 ENHRY and CDR2 SYGVKD. This CDR3 contains 14 residues. V lost 7 bases and J lost 5; bases outside the gene matches: 7. The DNA for the CDR3 is TGTGCCATCAAGGGGGCCCCGGGGACCGGGGAGCTGTTTTTT. Its protein is CAIKGAPGTGELFF.

The chain carries TRBV25-1 and TRBJ2-7, with 10 bases identical to TRBD2. Germline trimming cut 3 bases from V and 3 bases from J; bases unmatched to any gene: 5. Germline CDR1 reads MGHDK; CDR2 reads SYGVNS. The CDR3 contains 15 residues. The CDR3 nucleotides are TGTGCCAGCAGTGATCTAGCGGGGGACCGCTACGAGCAGTACTTC. Amino acid sequence: CASSDLAGDRYEQYF.

This clonotype was detected only a few times. V is TRBV4-1 and J is TRBJ1-1; the D gene is possibly TRBD1 (5 bases). The germline gives CDR1 MGHRA, CDR2 YSYEKL. This CDR3 has 15 amino acids. With 1 base removed from V and 4 bases from J, the gap between germline ends came to 13 bases. This CDR3 reads CASSQAGTRRTEAFF. The CDR3 nucleotides are TGCGCCAGCAGCCAAGCCGGGACCCGGCGCACTGAAGCTTTCTTT.

CDR3 sequence: CSAGLPSGELFF. The CDR3 region has the DNA TGCAGTGCCGGCCTACCGTCCGGGGAGCTGTTTTTT. The chain recombines TRBV20-1 with TRBJ2-2, with D hard to call. Per the germline V gene, CDR1 is DFQATT and CDR2 is SNEGSKA (reference sequence). The CDR3 loop spans 12 amino acids. V was pared by 6 bases and J by 6 bases, with 11 bases between.

This clonotype was observed at least ten times. This chain uses TRBV5-6 with TRBJ1-2; D is ambiguous. The V gene's germline CDR1 is SGHDT and CDR2 YYEEEE. This CDR3 has 11 residues. The V and J ends lost 4 bases and 7 bases respectively, with 8 bases between them. CDR3: CASSTSFGYTF. DNA of the CDR3: TGTGCCAGCAGCACCAGCTTTGGCTACACCTTC.

In its sample, this clonotype was seen a few times. The V gene is TRBV24-1, the J gene TRBJ2-5; D uncertain. V was clipped by 10 bases and J by 7 bases, with 12 bases between them. Germline lookup yields CDR1 KGHDR and CDR2 SFDVKD. The CDR3 length is 11 residues. The CDR3 DNA reads TGTGCCACTGCTTTCGAAGGGACCCAGTACTTC. Translating it yields CATAFEGTQYF.

The table lists this clonotype with many counts. This chain joins TRBV20-1 and TRBJ2-1; 12 bases are a match to TRBD1. Germline V CDR1 and CDR2: DFQATT, SNEGSKA (reference sequence). The CDR3 covers 13 residues. Here the CDR3 reads CSHPGTGGDEQFF. As DNA, the CDR3 is TGCAGCCACCCCGGGACAGGGGGCGATGAGCAGTTCTTC.